These 5 T cell receptor beta chains were sequenced from one sample in a study of shared clonotypes between healthy human individuals. The assay was immunoSEQ multiplex PCR, and TCRdb's table has in-frame clones only and misses some. The sample lists about 1.1 million clones; roughly 80% were seen once. The sample taken for sequencing was memory CD4+ T cells from PBMCs. Described subset: CD45RA-negative fraction. These receptors originate from a young man in good health. Some clones in this sample may be carry-over from other donors' samples.

The chain joins TRBV4-1 to TRBJ2-3; 10 nucleotides match TRBD1. From germline, CDR1 is MGHRA and CDR2 YSYEKL. V gave up 0 bases and J gave up 2 bases; unmatched junction bases: 8. The CDR3 sequence is 18 residues long. CDR3 DNA sequence: TGCGCCAGCAGCCAAGATCTAGCGACAGGGGGCTCCACAGATACGCAGTATTTT. Translating gives CASSQDLATGGSTDTQYF.

The chain is built from TRBV5-6 and TRBJ1-5; unclear D gene. V was pared by 3 bases and J by 5 bases, with 6 bases between. Germline V CDR1 and CDR2: SGHDT, YYEEEE. This CDR3 has 12 amino acids. CDR3: CASSSGDQPQHF. In DNA, the CDR3 is TGTGCCAGCAGCTCCGGGGATCAGCCCCAGCATTTT.

The chain is built from TRBV7-2 and TRBJ2-3; either TRBD1 or TRBD2 may supply D (5 bases each). V was cut by 5 bases and J by 0 bases, with 15 bases left in between. Germline V gives CDR1 SGHTA, CDR2 FQGNSA. The CDR3 is 16 amino acids. The chain's CDR3 is CASSQAGTLSTDTQYF. The CDR3 DNA reads as TGTGCCAGCAGCCAAGCCGGGACCCTTAGCACAGATACGCAGTATTTT.

On this clone itself: The sample carries other DNA sequences with the same CDR3. This chain uses TRBV9 with TRBJ2-2; perhaps D is TRBD1 or TRBD2 (6 bases each). This CDR3 has 16 amino acids. Trimming pared 0 bases from V and 4 bases from J, leaving 13 bases between. Per the germline V gene, CDR1 is SGDLS and CDR2 is YYNGEE. The CDR3 loop reads CASSVGWGARTGELFF. The CDR3 nucleotides are TGTGCCAGCAGCGTAGGTTGGGGGGCGCGCACCGGGGAGCTGTTTTTT.

A note on this clone: Other nucleotide sequences in the sample specify the same CDR3. V and J are TRBV2 and TRBJ2-7; D unclear. The germline CDR1 and CDR2 sequences are SNHLY and FYNNEI. The CDR3 is made up of 11 amino acids. V lost 9 bases, J lost 1 base, and 7 bases lay in between. The CDR3 coding sequence is TGTGCCAGTGCCCGGTCCTACGAGCAGTACTTC. Translated: CASARSYEQYF.